A selection of T cell receptor beta chains follows, all from one sample in a study of blood T cell repertoires in COVID-19. Generated by immunoSEQ multiplex PCR, the TCRdb table keeps only in-frame clones and is missing some. The sample has about 340,000 clones, 83% seen once; the top ten hold just under 3%. The sequenced sample consisted of peripheral blood. The receptors here all came from a man aged 25 to 45 with active or convalescent COVID-19. Both conserved end residues are part of each CDR3. A D gene is named only where the DNA matches it firmly. Clone size is given for some rows only: seen once, a few or many times, or a class if the clone is expanded.

>TRBV5-1|.|TRBJ2-5|TRBD1
TGCGCCAGCAGCTTGGCGGGACAGGGGGGATATGAGACCCAGTACTTC
CASSLAGQGGYETQYF
>TRBV18|.|TRBJ2-7|TRBD2
TGTGCCAGCTCCCCGAAGCGGGGCCCCCACGAGCAGTACTTC
CASSPKRGPHEQYF
>TRBV4-3|.|TRBJ2-3|TRBD2
TGCGCCAGCAGCCAAGACCGTAGCGGGGGGCGAGATACGCAGTATTTT
CASSQDRSGGRDTQYF
>TRBV5-1|.|TRBJ2-7|.
TGCGCCAGCAGCATGAGTCGCTCCGAGCAGTACTTC
CASSMSRSEQYF
>TRBV18|.|TRBJ1-3|TRBD1
TGTGCCAGCTCAGGCTTCACAGGGGGCCTTGGAAACACCATATATTTT
CASSGFTGGLGNTIYF
>TRBV7-2|.|TRBJ2-1|TRBD2
TGTGCCAGCAGCTTAACCAGCGGGACCTACAATGAGCAGTTCTTC
CASSLTSGTYNEQFF
>TRBV28|.|TRBJ2-1|.
TGTGCCAGCAGTTTTGTTCACAGGGTCAATGAGCAGTTCTTC
CASSFVHRVNEQFF
>TRBV12-3/TRBV12-4|once|TRBJ2-3|.
TGTGCCAGCAGCACCACAGGAGTGGATACGCAGTATTTT
CASSTTGVDTQYF
>TRBV19|once|TRBJ1-5|.
TGTGCCAGTAGTATAGCAGGGGAAGGGAATCAGCCCCAGCATTTT
CASSIAGEGNQPQHF
>TRBV3-1/TRBV3-2|.|TRBJ2-4|.
TGTGCCAGCAGCTCCAAGCCTCGCGGACAGCAAAACATTCAGTACTTC
CASSSKPRGQQNIQYF
>TRBV7-3|.|TRBJ2-3|.
TGTGCCAGCAGCTTAGTGGCGGGAAAGAGGGATACGCAGTATTTT
CASSLVAGKRDTQYF
>TRBV28|.|TRBJ2-1|.
TGTGCCAGCAGTTTACGGGGGGACAACTACAATGAGCAGTTCTTC
CASSLRGDNYNEQFF
>TRBV10-3|.|TRBJ1-5|TRBD1
TGTGCCATCAGTGAAGGGACAGGCGGAAATCAGCCCCAGCATTTT
CAISEGTGGNQPQHF
>TRBV12-5|.|TRBJ2-7|.
TGTGCTAGTGGATCCGGGACCTACGAGCAGTACTTC
CASGSGTYEQYF
>TRBV6-1|.|TRBJ2-1|.
TGTGCCAGCAGTGAGTGGAAGAGGATCATTGGCAATGAGCAGTTCTTC
CASSEWKRIIGNEQFF
>TRBV6-2/TRBV6-3|.|TRBJ1-6|TRBD1
TGTGCCAGCAGCCAAGTCGGGACAGGGAATTCACCCCTCCACTTT
CASSQVGTGNSPLHF
>TRBV15|.|TRBJ2-7|.
TGTGCCACCAGCAGTGGGGCGACATCACTCTCCTACGAGCAGTACTTC
CATSSGATSLSYEQYF
>TRBV7-6|.|TRBJ1-1|.
TGTGCCAGCAGAGTACAGAAGAACACTGAAGCTTTCTTT
CASRVQKNTEAFF
>TRBV28|.|TRBJ1-2|.
TGTGCCAGCGGGACCTCCGGGACATTGGACGGCTACACCTTC
CASGTSGTLDGYTF
>TRBV11-3|.|TRBJ2-1|.
TGTGCCAGCAGCTTCTCAGGAAACAATGAGCAGTTCTTC
CASSFSGNNEQFF
>TRBV28|once|TRBJ1-3|.
TGTGCCAGCAATTTTTCGCGCTCTGGAAACACCATATATTTT
CASNFSRSGNTIYF
>TRBV28|.|TRBJ1-5|TRBD1
TGTGCCAGCACCTTGGACAGGGGGTATCAGCCCCAGCATTTT
CASTLDRGYQPQHF
>TRBV7-7|.|TRBJ2-1|.
TGTGCCAGCAGTCCAGACAGACACAATGAGCAGTTCTTC
CASSPDRHNEQFF
>TRBV7-2|.|TRBJ2-3|.
TGTGCCAGCAGCTTGTCGGCTAGCTATTCCACAGATACGCAGTATTTT
CASSLSASYSTDTQYF
>TRBV13|.|TRBJ1-2|TRBD1
TGTGCCAGCAGGCCACAGGGGCTGGGTAACTATGGCTACACCTTC
CASRPQGLGNYGYTF
>TRBV12-1|.|TRBJ1-6|.
TGTGCCGGTTCCCTCGACAGTCTTAATTCACCCCTCCACTTT
CAGSLDSLNSPLHF
>TRBV6-6|once|TRBJ1-1|.
TGTGCCAGCAGCCGTCGAGCTACGAACACTGAAGCTTTCTTT
CASSRRATNTEAFF
>TRBV7-6|.|TRBJ2-5|TRBD1
TGTGCCAGCAGCCCGACAGGGGGCAGGGAGACCCAGTACTTC
CASSPTGGRETQYF
>TRBV6-1|.|TRBJ1-1|.
TGTGCCAGCAGTGGTTTGGGGCCAGGGGCGAACACTGAAGCTTTCTTT
CASSGLGPGANTEAFF
>TRBV6-5|.|TRBJ2-3|TRBD2
TGTGCCAGCACGCGGGGGGACACCACAGATACGCAGTATTTT
CASTRGDTTDTQYF
>TRBV12-3/TRBV12-4|.|TRBJ2-5|TRBD2
TGTGCCAGCAGTTTAGGGACTAGCCCGACCCAGTACTTC
CASSLGTSPTQYF
>TRBV19|.|TRBJ1-5|.
TGTGCCAGTAGTATGGGGGGGTTCCGCAATCAGCCCCAGCATTTT
CASSMGGFRNQPQHF
>TRBV2|.|TRBJ1-2|TRBD1
TGTGCCAGCAGTGGTGACAGGGAAGCGCGAGGCTACACCTTC
CASSGDREARGYTF
>TRBV30|.|TRBJ1-3|.
TGTGCCTGGAGTGTACGGAGGGCGGGAAACACCATATATTTT
CAWSVRRAGNTIYF
>TRBV20-1|.|TRBJ1-2|.
TGCAGTGCCACAGCGGTAGCGCTCTACACCTTC
CSATAVALYTF
>TRBV6-5|.|TRBJ2-7|.
TGTGCCAGCAGTTGGGGTGACAGGATAAGCAACGAGCAGTACTTC
CASSWGDRISNEQYF